This record looks at one TCR beta chain sequence and its context. The data were obtained in a study of blood T cell repertoires in COVID-19. Study-wide background: Italy, Spain and the United States were the sources of the convalescent and acute COVID-19 samples. Sources were T cells, B-cell-depleted T cells, or PBMCs; the material itself was cDNA or gDNA.

Trimming took off 2 bases at V and 6 bases at J, with 11 bases between the two ends. Germline V gives CDR1 GTSNPN, CDR2 SVGIG (reference sequence). The CDR3 spans 12 residues. Study processing details: Nucleated cell number was recorded as an estimate derived from reference gene primer amplification. Produced via immunoSEQ multiplex PCR; TCRdb's table is partial and in-frame only. D and trimming were read from the DNA, whereas the V and J calls and clone size are those reported in that table. The repertoire holds about 60,000 clones, with around 80% as singletons. The TCR originated in a human donor in a cohort sampled during active COVID-19. This chain connects TRBV30 to TRBJ2-7; no definite D call. Material: peripheral blood. The CDR3 here is CAWSYTSGEQYF. The CDR3 DNA is TGTGCCTGGAGTTACACATCTGGCGAGCAGTACTTC.